This TCR beta chain emerged from a study of human T cells and chemical hapten exposure. This clonotype was counted many times. TCRdb re-called the RACE reads through MiXCR, storing one row per CDR3 protein. This table has about 42,000 distinct CDR3 sequences, 8.5% to 10% appearing once. The time point was: patch test 2, 6 weeks after DPC sensitization. Treatment of the sample: therapeutic diphenylcyclopropenone sensitization with weekly scalp DPC. Extraction of total RNA was performed on unfractionated whole blood. Germline lookup yields CDR1 DFQATT and CDR2 SNEGSKA (reference sequence). The CDR3 contains 10 residues. V was cut by 6 bases and J by 4 bases, with 4 bases left in between.

The chain uses TRBV20-1 and TRBJ1-5, with unresolved D. This sequence originates from a woman aged 25 to 39 with alopecia areata. Some clones in this sample may be carry-over from other donors' samples. Sample: whole blood, taken in connection with sensitization to the hapten diphenylcyclopropenone (DPC). CDR3: CSALNQPQHF. The CDR3 DNA is TGCAGTGCCCTAAATCAGCCCCAGCATTTT.